This T cell receptor (beta chain) was identified during a study of identical twins. General study findings and limits: Insertions were reduced in abundant cord blood beta clonotypes but not in memory repertoires. The authors drew conclusions from cross-sectional statistical analysis rather than following the same donors. Models predicted less out-of-frame TCR alpha sharing in monozygotic twins than was found.

V shed 1 base and J shed 2 bases, with 12 bases lying between them. In germline, CDR1 is SGHTA, CDR2 FQGNSA. The CDR3 extends over 15 amino acids. Worth noting for this clonotype: The antigen remains unidentified.

Everyone who gave samples was a healthy Caucasian. TCRdb re-called the 5' RACE reads with MiXCR, one entry per CDR3 protein. Among fewer than 900,000 distinct CDR3 sequences, 21% were seen once, and the ten largest hold roughly 4%. This sample was also put to use in a study of T cells expressing NK-cell markers.

The sequenced sample consisted of PBMCs. The receptor's source is a woman aged 18 to 35 in good health. The rearrangement joins TRBV7-2 to TRBJ2-7; tentatively, D is TRBD1 (6 bases). The CDR3 loop is CASSLEGQTTYEQYF. CDR3 nucleotide sequence: TGTGCCAGCAGCTTAGAAGGACAGACAACCTACGAGCAGTACTTC.